The next 20 T cell receptor beta chains were all read from a single sample in a study of T cell repertoires in cytomegalovirus infection. TCRdb re-called the reads with MiXCR, one entry per CDR3 protein. The profile shows roughly 120,000 distinct CDR3 sequences, around 30% of them singletons. These receptors are not linked to any known antigen. Specimen: CD8+ T cells from cultured PBMCs, collected from culture after CMV antigen stimulation. These receptors were taken from a human donor in good health (CMV status not recorded). Some clones in this sample may be carry-over from other donors' samples.

The V and J genes are TRBV6-1 and TRBJ1-2; D is unclear. This CDR3 has 15 residues. Trimming removed 6 bases from V and 4 bases from J, with 18 bases in between. CDR1 and CDR2 from the germline V gene are MNHNS and SASEGT. CDR3 region: CASSRPQSRGYGYTF. The CDR3 DNA is TGTGCCAGCAGCCGGCCCCAATCGCGAGGCTATGGCTACACCTTC.

This clonotype was observed a few times. The chain has TRBV7-9 and TRBJ2-5; a weak D match, TRBD2 (5 bases). Trimming cost V 5 bases and J 1 base, with 14 bases left between them. This CDR3 comprises 15 residues. Per the germline V gene, CDR1 is SEHNR and CDR2 is FQNEAQ (reference sequence). CDR3 sequence reads: CASSPSRTPQETQYF. The CDR3 DNA sequence: TGTGCCAGCAGCCCAAGCCGGACTCCCCAAGAGACCCAGTACTTC.

In this sample, this clonotype turned up many times. The chain couples TRBV29-1 to TRBJ2-1; D is possibly TRBD1 or TRBD2 (5 bases each). With 6 bases removed from V and 3 bases from J, the gap between germline ends came to 12 bases. Germline CDR1 SQVTM, CDR2 ANQGSEA. The CDR3 has 13 residues. Here the CDR3 reads CSVDGTDYNEQFF. In DNA form, the CDR3 reads TGCAGCGTCGACGGGACGGACTACAATGAGCAGTTCTTC.

This clonotype was seen repeatedly, ten times or more. The rearrangement links TRBV4-1 to TRBJ1-5, with TRBD1 matching 9 bases. CDR1 is MGHRA and CDR2 is YSYEKL in the germline V gene. This CDR3 has 16 amino acids. After removal of 2 bases from V and 7 bases from J, the junction contained 9 bases not matched to a gene. In nucleotides, the CDR3 is TGCGCCAGCAGCCAACTCACAGGGGGCGGGTACCAGCCCCAGCATTTT. Translation: CASSQLTGGGYQPQHF.

The J gene is TRBJ2-5, the V gene TRBV28, with TRBD2 as a possible D gene (6 bases). The germline CDR1 and CDR2 sequences are MDHEN and SYDVKM. Deletions cut 3 bases from V and 2 bases from J, with 13 bases between. There are 15 residues in the CDR3. The CDR3 loop reads CASSFGRGKQETQYF. The CDR3 DNA is TGTGCCAGCAGTTTCGGACGGGGGAAACAAGAGACCCAGTACTTC.

There are a few counts of this clonotype. The V and J genes are TRBV7-9 and TRBJ2-1; D possibly matches TRBD1 or TRBD2 (5 bases each). The CDR3 length is 12 residues. V gave up 1 base and J gave up 12 bases, with 10 bases separating them. CDR1 and CDR2 from the germline V gene are SEHNR and FQNEAQ (reference sequence). The CDR3 sequence is CASSLGPGGQFF. The CDR3 DNA sequence: TGTGCCAGCAGCTTAGGACCTGGGGGGCAGTTCTTC.

The chain employs TRBV15 and TRBJ1-1, with D hard to call. The V gene's germline CDR1 is LNHNV and CDR2 YYDKDF (reference sequence). This CDR3 comprises 11 residues. V was trimmed by 8 bases and J by 1 base, leaving 5 bases between them. The chain's CDR3 is CATAENTEAFF. The CDR3 DNA reads as TGTGCCACCGCTGAGAACACTGAAGCTTTCTTT.

The chain has TRBV15 and TRBJ2-7; 8 bases align to TRBD1. V lost 4 bases to trimming and J lost 1 base; unmatched junction nucleotides: 6. Germline V gene lookup returns CDR1 LNHNV and CDR2 YYDKDF (reference sequence). The CDR3 loop spans 15 amino acids. The CDR3 region is CATSNPGQASYEQYF. CDR3 sequence (DNA): TGTGCCACCAGCAACCCGGGACAGGCGTCCTACGAGCAGTACTTC.

This rearrangement joins TRBV19 to TRBJ1-4; D ambiguous. This CDR3 has 15 residues. Looked up from germline, CDR1 is LNHDA and CDR2 is SQIVND (reference sequence). V gave up 4 bases and J gave up 6 bases, with 15 bases separating them. CDR3 sequence reads: CASSTLFPRDEKLFF. CDR3 nucleotides: TGTGCCAGTAGTACTCTGTTCCCGCGGGATGAAAAACTGTTTTTT.

The V and J genes are TRBV27 and TRBJ2-2; D uncertain. CDR1 is MNHEY, CDR2 SMNVEV, per germline (reference sequence). The V end was cut by 5 bases, the J end by 1 base, with 11 bases between. The length of the CDR3 is 15 residues. The CDR3 region has the DNA TGTGCCAGCAGTCTAATGGGCCGGAACACCGGGGAGCTGTTTTTT. This encodes CASSLMGRNTGELFF.

The J gene is TRBJ2-1, the V gene TRBV4-1; 11 bases line up with TRBD2. J lost 3 bases, V lost 3 bases, and 1 base had no gene match. CDR1 MGHRA and CDR2 YSYEKL come from the germline V gene. CDR3 length equals 15 residues. In nucleotides, the CDR3 is TGCGCCAGCAGCCAGCTAGCGGGGGGCTACAATGAGCAGTTCTTC. Protein sequence: CASSQLAGGYNEQFF.

The rearrangement links TRBV19 to TRBJ2-2, with D possibly TRBD1 on 5 matching bases. V was pared by 6 bases and J by 3 bases, with 14 bases between. This CDR3 contains 15 residues. CDR1 and CDR2 (germline): LNHDA, SQIVND (reference sequence). CDR3 bases: TGTGCCAGTAGAAGGGGAAACAGAGACACCGGGGAGCTGTTTTTT. It encodes CASRRGNRDTGELFF.

This clonotype has ten or more counts. This chain joins TRBV12-3 or TRBV12-4 and TRBJ2-7, with D possibly being TRBD1 (6 bases). V lost 1 base and J 2 bases, leaving 12 bases between the germline ends. This CDR3 is built from 15 residues. The CDR3 is CASSLEPGAPYEQYF. The CDR3 coding sequence is TGTGCCAGCAGTTTAGAGCCAGGGGCCCCCTACGAGCAGTACTTC.

The chain couples TRBV25-1 to TRBJ2-1, with D tentatively TRBD1 (6 bases). The V gene lost 8 bases and the J gene lost 1 base, with 12 bases spanning the gap. This CDR3 has 14 residues. In germline, CDR1 is MGHDK, CDR2 SYGVNS. The CDR3 coding sequence is TGTGCCAGCGATCAGGGGAGTTCCTACAATGAGCAGTTCTTC. Translating gives CASDQGSSYNEQFF.

This clonotype was counted once. V is TRBV3-1 and J is TRBJ2-7; no reliable D call. The CDR3 is 13 residues long. Germline CDR1 and CDR2: LGHDT and YNNKEL (reference sequence). Trimming took 1 base from V and 3 from J, leaving 7 bases between them. The CDR3 loop reads CASSQGPDYEQYF. CDR3 sequence (DNA): TGTGCCAGCAGCCAAGGTCCGGACTACGAGCAGTACTTC.

This clonotype was observed a handful of times. This chain uses TRBV27 with TRBJ1-1; TRBD1 agrees at 7 bases. Unmatched junction bases numbered 7, after V lost 4 bases and J lost 5 bases. The length of the CDR3 is 14 residues. In germline, CDR1 is MNHEY, CDR2 SMNVEV (reference sequence). DNA for the CDR3: TGTGCCAGCAGTTCAGGGGGGGGATGGACTGAAGCTTTCTTT. It codes for CASSSGGGWTEAFF.

This clonotype has just a few counts. The gene calls are TRBV7-8 and TRBJ2-3; the match to TRBD2 covers 9 bases. This CDR3 spans 17 amino acids. Per the germline V gene, CDR1 is SGHVS and CDR2 is FQNEAQ. V lost 4 bases to trimming and J lost 5 bases; unmatched junction nucleotides: 13. The CDR3 is CASSYPASGAIQDTQYF. The CDR3 DNA reads as TGTGCCAGCAGCTATCCCGCTAGCGGGGCGATCCAAGATACGCAGTATTTT. The variable domain in full, completed from reference TRBV7-8 and TRBJ2-3, reads GAGVSQSPRYKVAKRGQDVALRCDPISGHVSLFWYQQALGQGPEFLTYFQNEAQLDKSGLPSDRFFAERPEGSVSTLKIQRTQQEDSAVYLCASSYPASGAIQDTQYFGPGTRLTVL.

This clonotype was detected ten times or more. The gene calls are TRBV7-9 and TRBJ2-3; D uncertain. This CDR3 comprises 16 residues. V was cut by 2 bases and J by 2 bases, with 14 bases left in between. Germline V gives CDR1 SEHNR, CDR2 FQNEAQ (reference sequence). The CDR3 loop reads CASSLLELDLTDTQYF. The CDR3 coding sequence is TGTGCCAGCAGCTTACTGGAATTGGACCTCACAGATACGCAGTATTTT. Complete variable domain (other parts from reference TRBV7-9 and TRBJ2-3): DTGVSQNPRHKITKRGQNVTFRCDPISEHNRLYWYRQTLGQGPEFLTYFQNEAQLEKSRLLSDRFSAERPKGSFSTLEIQRTEQGDSAMYLCASSLLELDLTDTQYFGPGTRLTVL.

This chain uses TRBV4-3 with TRBJ1-3, with a weak D call TRBD1 (6 bases). The CDR3 is made up of 17 amino acids. Germline V gives CDR1 LGHNA, CDR2 YSLEER. V was pared by 1 base and J by 3 bases, with 16 bases between. The CDR3 loop is CASSQGRQGLSGNTIYF. CDR3 nucleotides: TGCGCCAGCAGCCAAGGTCGGCAGGGGCTTAGTGGAAACACCATATATTTT.

The chain employs TRBV20-1 and TRBJ1-6; tentative D call: TRBD1 (5 bases). V was cut by 0 bases and J by 10 bases, with 16 bases left in between. This CDR3 has 15 residues. Looked up from germline, CDR1 is DFQATT and CDR2 is SNEGSKA (reference sequence). In DNA, the CDR3 is TGCAGTGCTAGAGATCGCGTGGCAGGGAGCTCACCCCTCCACTTT. The encoded protein is CSARDRVAGSSPLHF.